This record concerns one T cell receptor beta chain sequence. Which antigen it targets is not known. Base qualities are not provided; no much larger clone lies one nucleotide away. This sample is part of a study of shared clonotypes between healthy human individuals (dated by TCRdb to 2018 to 2021). Describing the broader study: The cohort comprised a couple of women and a few men aged 18 to 49 years. For each donor, CD4 naive and CD4 memory were each given three plates, CD8 naive was given two plates, and CD8 memory was given one plate. Each donor's leukapheresis produced roughly between roughly 0.85 and 10 billion PBMCs. To estimate repertoire size and how much clonotypes are shared between individuals, the study performed deep sequencing of blood TCR repertoires from five healthy adults. To increase sequencing depth and limit assay-specific biases, TCR repertoire library preparation and sequencing were carried out by different laboratories using diverse techniques.

The donors were healthy, HIV-negative adults who had no recently reported acute infections or vaccinations. All donors were Caucasian adults living in Nashville, Tennessee, USA. Magnetic negative selection was used to enrich CD4+ T cells, after which naive cells were positively selected on CD45RA and the negative fraction became the memory subset. After blood collection by leukapheresis, PBMCs were isolated using Ficoll-Histopaque density gradient centrifugation and then cryopreserved in the vapor phase of liquid nitrogen. Analytical flow cytometry was used to check the purity and quantity of every magnetically sorted T cell population. Genomic DNA was isolated from each sorted fraction and quantified by UV absorbance on a Nanodrop 2000c. Using the deep immunoSEQ assay, TCR CDR3 regions were amplified from genomic DNA by multiplex PCR. Genomic DNA extracted from each cell subset was distributed evenly over all wells of several immunoSEQ 96-well plates, and each plate served as one replicate. Each replicate PCR for sorted subsets received around 0.2 ug genomic DNA, equal to about 30,000 T cell genomes. Purified libraries were quantified with a Qubit 3.0 fluorometer, sized on a Bioanalyzer 2100, and re-quantified with the KAPA Library Quantification kit. Each immunoSEQ 96-well plate was sequenced on its own single-read 150-cycle Illumina NextSeq 550 flow cell. On the authors' methods: Because the immunoSEQ output held only junctional sequences and lacked quality scores, the filtering could not match the filtering applied to full-length reads. Sequences were annotated with PyIR, a Python wrapper for IgBLAST v1.9, using IMGT germline references to assign V/J genes and CDR3. Reads were filtered out if the reads had weak V/J assignments (E-value above 1e-6), no CDR3, stop codons, out-of-frame junctions, or ambiguous translated residues. A V3J clonotype was defined by an identical inferred V gene, J gene, and CDR3 amino acid sequence. To compute the percentage overlap between repertoires, the number of shared unique clonotypes was divided by the size of the smaller repertoire. RTK rarefaction, the Chao1 estimator, and Recon v2.1 estimates of unobserved clonotypes were used to assess repertoire richness. For all TCRbeta clonotypes obtained by the gDNA method from several donors, generation probabilities were computed with OLGA. TCRdb limited this immuneACCESS table to in-frame rearrangements with V and J called. A share of clones is missing; checked studies link under half to unresolved V genes, and the rest is unexplained. That table supplies the V and J calls and clone size; D and trimming were determined from the DNA. The sample table shows 1,400,000 or so clones, and approximately 98.5% are seen once. Under 0.45% of the sample is held by the ten biggest clonotypes.

Results the study describes overall, beyond this receptor: Incomplete sequencing was indicated by rarefaction of sorted-subset datasets, despite the large sequencing depth. Larger estimated clonotype richness was generally found for naive subsets than for memory subsets. Only blood was sampled, and tissue TCR repertoires likely differ from those in blood. Because the study included a small number of donors, the genetic and exposure-history diversity represented was limited. Pairwise subsampling indicated that sequencing depth was expected to affect the degree of clonotype sharing among donors. Across four donors, roughly 5.4% of naive CD4, approximately 4% of naive CD8, under 2.5% of memory CD4, and under 0.45% of memory CD8 clonotypes were shared. Higher generation probabilities were observed for clonotypes shared by all four sorted-subset donors than for non-shared clonotypes.

The CDR3 numbers 19 residues from cysteine through phenylalanine. Solely the CDR3 DNA is kept, with 57 bases framed from the first base. Per the germline V gene, MDHEN is the CDR1 and SYDVKM is the CDR2. V ends up 6 bases short and J 1 base short, with an unmatched junction base count of 21. Recombination linked TRBV28 to TRBJ2-7, and 7 junction bases match TRBD2. The sequenced sample consisted of naive CD4+ T cells sorted from blood. Per the publication, the cell subset or site label means: CD45RA+ positively selected. This clonotype was obtained from a man in his thirties or forties in good health. The bases are TGTGCCAGCAGCGACCGCAACATCCGGCTAGCGGTTAGATCCTACGAGCAGTACTTC. It codes for CASSDRNIRLAVRSYEQYF.